The 5 T cell receptor beta chains below were found in one sample sequenced in a study of CD8+ T cells in alopecia areata. Sequencing templates came from extracted RNA that was reverse transcribed into cDNA. Sequencing was performed with immunoSEQ multiplex PCR; in TCRdb, only in-frame clones are kept and a portion is missing. Here the sample spans approximately 210,000 clones, roughly 70% being singletons. Treatment denoted: oral pan-JAK inhibitor, 5-10 mg twice daily. Sequencing was performed on CD4+ T cells sorted from blood, taken at week 49, from a patient treated with tofacitinib. Receptors originate from a human donor with alopecia areata.

The rearrangement joins TRBV5-1 to TRBJ2-7; D is perhaps TRBD2 (5 bases). Trimming removed 5 bases from V and 0 bases from J, with 15 bases in between. Germline lookup yields CDR1 SGHRS and CDR2 YFSETQ. The CDR3 length is 15 residues. The CDR3 nucleotides read TGCGCCAGCAGTCGGGATACAGATGTCTCCTACGAGCAGTACTTC. Translation gives CASSRDTDVSYEQYF.

The chain couples TRBV5-1 to TRBJ2-3; 10 bases are shared with TRBD2. CDR1 is SGHRS and CDR2 is YFSETQ in the germline V gene. V gave up 4 bases and J gave up 2 bases; unmatched junction bases: 7. This CDR3 is built from 16 residues. This CDR3 reads CASSQTSGATTDTQYF. The CDR3 nucleotides are TGCGCCAGCAGCCAAACTAGCGGGGCCACCACAGATACGCAGTATTTT.

This chain joins TRBV19 and TRBJ2-5; tentatively, D is TRBD2 (5 bases). This CDR3 comprises 13 residues. CDR1 LNHDA and CDR2 SQIVND come from the germline V gene (reference sequence). Deletions cut 3 bases from V and 4 bases from J, with 9 bases between. The CDR3 protein is CASSIQGRETQYF. The CDR3 DNA reads TGTGCCAGTAGTATTCAAGGGAGAGAGACCCAGTACTTC. Looking up the rest from reference TRBV19 and TRBJ2-5 gives the full variable domain: DGGITQSPKYLFRKEGQNVTLSCEQNLNHDAMYWYRQDPGQGLRLIYYSQIVNDFQKGDIAEGYSVSREKKESFPLTVTSAQKNPTAFYLCASSIQGRETQYFGPGTRLLVL.

The chain has TRBV4-3 and TRBJ1-2, with unresolved D. The V end lost 1 base, the J end lost 4 bases, and 10 bases lay between the germline ends. Germline CDR1 reads LGHNA; CDR2 reads YSLEER. The CDR3 sequence is 14 residues long. This CDR3 is CASSQGPRIYGYTF. The CDR3 DNA is TGCGCCAGCAGCCAAGGTCCCAGGATCTATGGCTACACCTTC.

This chain joins TRBV9 and TRBJ2-7; 8 bases align to TRBD1. There are 15 residues in the CDR3. Germline lookup yields CDR1 SGDLS and CDR2 YYNGEE. J gave up 6 bases and V 3 bases, and 11 bases lay outside the gene matches. The DNA for the CDR3 is TGTGCCAGCAGCGCCGCAGGGACAGGTCGCTCCGAGCAGTACTTC. It translates to CASSAAGTGRSEQYF.